This entry concerns a single T cell receptor beta chain. Its antigen is unidentified. As the sequencing template, cDNA was produced by extracting RNA and reverse transcribing it. Data came from immunoSEQ multiplex PCR; TCRdb stores just in-frame clones and leaves some out. The sample shows 150,000 to 180,000 clones, 40% to 65% of them seen only once. The CDR3 sequence is 14 residues long. Germline-derived CDR1 and CDR2 are SQVTM and ANQGSEA. The V gene end was trimmed by 7 bases and the J gene end by 0 bases; junction bases not matched to a gene: 6. This entry comes from a study of CD8+ T cells in alopecia areata. As for the study in general: Treatment comprised oral tofacitinib, 5 to 10 mg twice daily, in treated patients. General study findings and limits: Scalp data also include sequences from resident alphabeta T cells of normal skin. Affected scalp, especially in alopecia totalis/universalis, had a higher clonality than normal scalp did.

V and J are TRBV29-1 and TRBJ2-1, with 7 bases lining up with TRBD1. The receptor was derived from a human donor with alopecia areata. Here the sequenced sample was CD8+ T cells sorted from blood, taken at week 0. The CDR3 protein is CSGAGDSSYNEQFF. The CDR3 nucleotides read TGCAGCGGGGCCGGGGACAGCTCCTACAATGAGCAGTTCTTC.